This T cell receptor beta chain originates from a study of cytotoxic CD8 clonotypes in ibrutinib-treated CLL. About the research overall: Once patients had received a median around 12 months of treatment, range 6 to 36, response samples were obtained. Samples had a mean of 255,043 productive templates and almost 95,000 productive rearrangements. General study results and limits: Clonality rose at ibrutinib response, held steady in sustained remission, and fell toward baseline at progression. Sustained-remission and progressing patients had unequal sampling times.

V was clipped by 2 bases and J by 11 bases, with 9 bases between them. Per germline, CDR1 MNHNS and CDR2 SASEGT. This CDR3 has 11 residues. The method was immunoSEQ multiplex PCR; TCRdb's version includes in-frame clones alone and lacks a portion of them. The sample yields more than 200,000 clones, 75% to 80% seen once. Note on this clone: What it binds is not known.

The TCR sequence derives from a human donor with chronic lymphocytic leukemia. The source material was PBMCs, sampled after 12 months of ibrutinib treatment. The V and J genes are TRBV6-1 and TRBJ1-1; D not resolved. CDR3 nucleotide sequence: TGTGCCAGCAGTGAATATTCCTGGGCTTTCTTT. Its translation is CASSEYSWAFF.